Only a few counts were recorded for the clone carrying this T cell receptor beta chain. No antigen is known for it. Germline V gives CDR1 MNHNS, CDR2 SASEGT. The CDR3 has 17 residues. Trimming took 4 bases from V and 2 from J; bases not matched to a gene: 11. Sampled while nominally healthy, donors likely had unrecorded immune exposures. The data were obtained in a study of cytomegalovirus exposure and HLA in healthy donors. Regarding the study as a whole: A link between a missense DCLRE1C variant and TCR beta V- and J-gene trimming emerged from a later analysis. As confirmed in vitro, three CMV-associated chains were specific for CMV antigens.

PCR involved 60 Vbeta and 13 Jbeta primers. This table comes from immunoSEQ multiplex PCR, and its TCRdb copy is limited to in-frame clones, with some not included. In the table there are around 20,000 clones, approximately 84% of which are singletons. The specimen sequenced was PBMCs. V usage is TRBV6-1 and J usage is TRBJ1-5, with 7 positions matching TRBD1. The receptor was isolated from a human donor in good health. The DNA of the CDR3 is TGTGCCAGCAGTGGTCGGGGACAGCCTTCGGGCAATCAGCCCCAGCATTTT. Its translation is CASSGRGQPSGNQPQHF.